Listed below are T cell receptor beta chains from one sample, sequenced in a study of radiotherapy plus CTLA-4 blockade in lung cancer. Libraries were prepared by immunoSEQ multiplex PCR; TCRdb keeps only in-frame clonotypes and omits some of them. Of approximately 25,000 clones listed, 65% to 85% are singletons. The input for sequencing was peripheral blood, taken from a patient treated with radiotherapy plus ipilimumab. These receptors all come from a human donor with non-small cell lung cancer who had stable disease on radiotherapy plus ipilimumab. CDR3s include the opening cysteine and the closing phenylalanine or tryptophan. A D gene is named only where the DNA matches it firmly. The size entry is marked missing in some rows and otherwise reads once, few, many or a size class.

clone_size: .
j_call: TRBJ1-1
d_call: TRBD1
v_call: TRBV5-4
cdr3_nt: TGTGCCAGCAGCCTGGACAGGGTTGGCACTGAAGCTTTCTTT
cdr3_aa: CASSLDRVGTEAFF

clone_size: .
j_call: TRBJ1-3
d_call: .
v_call: TRBV18
cdr3_nt: TGTGCCAGCTCACCACCTGGAAACACCATATATTTT
cdr3_aa: CASSPPGNTIYF

clone_size: .
j_call: TRBJ2-7
d_call: TRBD1
v_call: TRBV7-2
cdr3_nt: TGTGCCAGCAGCTTAGAGCGACAGGGTCGTGGCGAGCAGTACTTC
cdr3_aa: CASSLERQGRGEQYF

clone_size: .
j_call: TRBJ2-3
d_call: .
v_call: TRBV7-6
cdr3_nt: TGTGCCAGCAGCTTAGCGCAGGGCAGGGGTGCTATACAGCAGTATTTT
cdr3_aa: CASSLAQGRGAIQQYF

clone_size: once
j_call: TRBJ2-3
d_call: .
v_call: TRBV5-1
cdr3_nt: TGCGCCAGCAAGGTTGATGGGGGCACAGATACGCAGTATTTT
cdr3_aa: CASKVDGGTDTQYF

clone_size: .
j_call: TRBJ1-5
d_call: TRBD1
v_call: TRBV27
cdr3_nt: TGTGCCAGCAGCCTTGACAGGGTTGGTCAGCCCCAGCATTTT
cdr3_aa: CASSLDRVGQPQHF

clone_size: .
j_call: TRBJ2-2
d_call: .
v_call: TRBV7-2
cdr3_nt: TGTGCCAGCAGCTTACGCCGAACTTCCGGGGAGCTGTTTTTT
cdr3_aa: CASSLRRTSGELFF

clone_size: .
j_call: TRBJ1-6
d_call: TRBD1
v_call: TRBV7-8
cdr3_nt: TGTGCCAGCAGCCCTAGACAGGGTGACCATTCACCCCTCCACTTT
cdr3_aa: CASSPRQGDHSPLHF

clone_size: few
j_call: TRBJ2-1
d_call: TRBD2
v_call: TRBV5-8
cdr3_nt: TGTGCCAGCAGCTCGGGGACTAGCGGGAGTCGGGTCAATGAGCAGTTCTTC
cdr3_aa: CASSSGTSGSRVNEQFF

clone_size: .
j_call: TRBJ2-4
d_call: .
v_call: TRBV21-1
cdr3_nt: TGTGCCAGCAGCAAAGCAGGAGGGGAAGCCAAAAACATTCAGTACTTC
cdr3_aa: CASSKAGGEAKNIQYF

clone_size: few
j_call: TRBJ2-7
d_call: .
v_call: TRBV7-2
cdr3_nt: TGTGCCAGCAGCGCCGCCCCTAGTTTCACTTCCTCCTACGAGCAGTACTTC
cdr3_aa: CASSAAPSFTSSYEQYF

clone_size: .
j_call: TRBJ1-2
d_call: .
v_call: TRBV7-8
cdr3_nt: TGTGCCAGCAGCTTAGCCCAGGGTTTGGACTACACCTTC
cdr3_aa: CASSLAQGLDYTF

clone_size: once
j_call: TRBJ2-7
d_call: .
v_call: TRBV28
cdr3_nt: TGTGCCAGCAGTTTTGGGCGGGTGGGTTACGAGCAGTACTTC
cdr3_aa: CASSFGRVGYEQYF

clone_size: .
j_call: TRBJ2-1
d_call: TRBD2
v_call: TRBV5-6
cdr3_nt: TGTGCCAGCAGCTTCTCTAGCGGCATTTCCTACAATGAGCAGTTCTTC
cdr3_aa: CASSFSSGISYNEQFF

clone_size: .
j_call: TRBJ1-2
d_call: TRBD1
v_call: TRBV9
cdr3_nt: TGTGCCAGCAGAAGTGGGACAGGGCCTCTAACTAACTATGGCTACACCTTC
cdr3_aa: CASRSGTGPLTNYGYTF

clone_size: .
j_call: TRBJ2-3
d_call: TRBD2
v_call: TRBV5-1
cdr3_nt: TGCGCCAGCAGCTTCCTACTAGGGACTAGCGGGTCGTTAGCAGATACGCAGTATTTT
cdr3_aa: CASSFLLGTSGSLADTQYF

clone_size: .
j_call: TRBJ1-4
d_call: .
v_call: TRBV28
cdr3_nt: TGTGCCAGCAGTAACTCCCGGGGCACCCACTCAACTAATGAAAAACTGTTTTTT
cdr3_aa: CASSNSRGTHSTNEKLFF

clone_size: .
j_call: TRBJ2-5
d_call: TRBD1
v_call: TRBV25-1
cdr3_nt: TGTGCCAGCAGTGATCACCTCGGGACAGTAGCAGAGACCCAGTACTTC
cdr3_aa: CASSDHLGTVAETQYF

clone_size: .
j_call: TRBJ2-6
d_call: .
v_call: TRBV28
cdr3_nt: TGTGCCAGCAGTTTCCGGGAGACCCACTCTGGGGCCAACGTCCTGACTTTC
cdr3_aa: CASSFRETHSGANVLTF

clone_size: .
j_call: TRBJ2-1
d_call: .
v_call: TRBV19
cdr3_nt: TGTGCCAGTAGGGCTCTTGCCTACAATGAGCAGTTCTTC
cdr3_aa: CASRALAYNEQFF

clone_size: .
j_call: TRBJ2-1
d_call: TRBD1
v_call: TRBV29-1
cdr3_nt: TGCAGCGTAGAAAACCCGGGACAGGGAGTCAATGAGCAGTTCTTC
cdr3_aa: CSVENPGQGVNEQFF

clone_size: .
j_call: TRBJ2-3
d_call: .
v_call: TRBV4-3
cdr3_nt: TGCGCCAGCAGCCAAGATTCGGCCGCTCGTGGAGATACGCAGTATTTT
cdr3_aa: CASSQDSAARGDTQYF

clone_size: once
j_call: TRBJ2-5
d_call: TRBD2
v_call: TRBV10-3
cdr3_nt: TGTGCCATTGGCGAGGGACTAGCGGGAGCAGAGACCCAGTACTTC
cdr3_aa: CAIGEGLAGAETQYF

clone_size: .
j_call: TRBJ2-1
d_call: .
v_call: TRBV4-2
cdr3_nt: TGTGCCAGCAGCCAAGGCGGGATTACATCCTACAATGAGCAGTTCTTC
cdr3_aa: CASSQGGITSYNEQFF

clone_size: once
j_call: TRBJ2-7
d_call: .
v_call: TRBV21-1
cdr3_nt: TGTGCCAGCAGCAAACACCAACTGCGGCGGATCTCCTACGAGCAGTACTTC
cdr3_aa: CASSKHQLRRISYEQYF

clone_size: .
j_call: TRBJ1-1
d_call: TRBD1
v_call: TRBV18
cdr3_nt: TGTGCCAGCTCAGCCGGGCAGGGGGGCACTGAAGCTTTCTTT
cdr3_aa: CASSAGQGGTEAFF

clone_size: .
j_call: TRBJ2-5
d_call: TRBD1
v_call: TRBV5-1
cdr3_nt: TGCGCCAGCAGCCCCCGACAGGGGTTGACGCAAGAGACCCAGTACTTC
cdr3_aa: CASSPRQGLTQETQYF

clone_size: .
j_call: TRBJ2-7
d_call: TRBD2
v_call: TRBV2
cdr3_nt: TGTGCCAGCGAGACTAGCGGGATTTCCTACGAGCAGTACTTC
cdr3_aa: CASETSGISYEQYF

clone_size: .
j_call: TRBJ2-5
d_call: .
v_call: TRBV11-3
cdr3_nt: TGTGCCAGCAGCAGTTCGTCCCAAGAGACCCAGTACTTC
cdr3_aa: CASSSSSQETQYF

clone_size: .
j_call: TRBJ2-5
d_call: .
v_call: TRBV7-8
cdr3_nt: TGTGCCAGCAGCCCCCGGCGCTCACAAGAGACCCAGTACTTC
cdr3_aa: CASSPRRSQETQYF

clone_size: .
j_call: TRBJ1-5
d_call: TRBD1
v_call: TRBV6-1
cdr3_nt: TGTGCCAGCAGTGAAACTTATAGGACAGGGGGCAATCAGCCCCAGCATTTT
cdr3_aa: CASSETYRTGGNQPQHF

clone_size: .
j_call: TRBJ2-1
d_call: TRBD2
v_call: TRBV5-1
cdr3_nt: TGCGCCAGCAGCTCATCAGCGGGAAGGGTTTCCAATGAGCAGTTCTTC
cdr3_aa: CASSSSAGRVSNEQFF

clone_size: .
j_call: TRBJ2-1
d_call: TRBD2
v_call: TRBV5-6
cdr3_nt: TGTGCCAGCAGCTTGCAAGGCGGCGGGGGTGAGCAGTTCTTC
cdr3_aa: CASSLQGGGGEQFF

clone_size: .
j_call: TRBJ2-3
d_call: .
v_call: TRBV19
cdr3_nt: TGTGCCAGTAGACAACAGCCTAGAGACACAGATACGCAGTATTTT
cdr3_aa: CASRQQPRDTDTQYF

clone_size: .
j_call: TRBJ2-2
d_call: .
v_call: TRBV7-9
cdr3_nt: TGTGCCAGCAGCTTAGCGTTCGCCGGGGAGCTGTTTTTT
cdr3_aa: CASSLAFAGELFF

clone_size: .
j_call: TRBJ1-2
d_call: .
v_call: TRBV5-6
cdr3_nt: TGTGCCAGCAACATGTGGGGGGGTCGGTATGGCTACACCTTC
cdr3_aa: CASNMWGGRYGYTF

clone_size: .
j_call: TRBJ2-7
d_call: TRBD1
v_call: TRBV4-1
cdr3_nt: TGCGCCAGCAGCCAGGGACAGGTGGGAACGTACGAGCAGTACTTC
cdr3_aa: CASSQGQVGTYEQYF

clone_size: .
j_call: TRBJ1-4
d_call: TRBD1
v_call: TRBV30
cdr3_nt: TGTGCCTGGAGTGTACAGGGGACAGGGGGCGCAGGTGGAAAACTGTTTTTT
cdr3_aa: CAWSVQGTGGAGGKLFF

clone_size: .
j_call: TRBJ2-1
d_call: TRBD1
v_call: TRBV18
cdr3_nt: TGTGCCAGCTCACCACAGGACAGGTTGAATGAGCAGTTCTTC
cdr3_aa: CASSPQDRLNEQFF

clone_size: .
j_call: TRBJ2-3
d_call: .
v_call: TRBV6-5
cdr3_nt: TGTGCCAGCAGTTACGGAATCACAGATACGCAGTATTTT
cdr3_aa: CASSYGITDTQYF

clone_size: .
j_call: TRBJ2-7
d_call: TRBD1
v_call: TRBV7-6
cdr3_nt: TGTGCCAGCAGCCCTGGACAGGGAAACTACGAGCAGTACTTC
cdr3_aa: CASSPGQGNYEQYF

clone_size: once
j_call: TRBJ1-1
d_call: .
v_call: TRBV30
cdr3_nt: TGTGCCTGGACTCCCGGTTGGGGGAACACTGAAGCTTTCTTT
cdr3_aa: CAWTPGWGNTEAFF

clone_size: .
j_call: TRBJ2-5
d_call: .
v_call: TRBV5-4
cdr3_nt: TGTGCCAGCAGCTTGTCCCGGGCCCAAGAGACCCAGTACTTC
cdr3_aa: CASSLSRAQETQYF

clone_size: few
j_call: TRBJ2-2
d_call: TRBD2
v_call: TRBV6-1
cdr3_nt: TGTGCCAGCAGAGCGGGGGCGAACACCGGGGAGCTGTTTTTT
cdr3_aa: CASRAGANTGELFF

clone_size: .
j_call: TRBJ1-3
d_call: TRBD1
v_call: TRBV9
cdr3_nt: TGTGCCAGCAGCGCCCGCGGGGGACAGGGGACGAGCTCTGGAAACACCATATATTTT
cdr3_aa: CASSARGGQGTSSGNTIYF

clone_size: .
j_call: TRBJ2-7
d_call: TRBD1
v_call: TRBV11-2
cdr3_nt: TGTGCCAGCAGCTTTGGACAGGGTTCCGAGCAGTACTTC
cdr3_aa: CASSFGQGSEQYF

clone_size: .
j_call: TRBJ2-2
d_call: .
v_call: TRBV7-9
cdr3_nt: TGTGCCACCGACACGGTCCTCGGCGGGGAGCTGTTTTTT
cdr3_aa: CATDTVLGGELFF

clone_size: .
j_call: TRBJ2-7
d_call: .
v_call: TRBV19
cdr3_nt: TGTGCCAGTAGTATCCCTTGGAGAGGGTCCGAGCAGTACTTC
cdr3_aa: CASSIPWRGSEQYF

clone_size: .
j_call: TRBJ2-7
d_call: .
v_call: TRBV4-1
cdr3_nt: TGCGCCAGCAGCGGGACCGAGGGGACTGGGGTTTCCGAGCAGTACTTC
cdr3_aa: CASSGTEGTGVSEQYF

clone_size: few
j_call: TRBJ1-1
d_call: .
v_call: TRBV19
cdr3_nt: TGTGCCAGTAGTATAAGGGGGGAATCCAACACTGAAGCTTTCTTT
cdr3_aa: CASSIRGESNTEAFF

clone_size: .
j_call: TRBJ2-3
d_call: .
v_call: TRBV14
cdr3_nt: TGTGCCAGCAGCCTTAGGACAGCTTTCACAGATACGCAGTATTTT
cdr3_aa: CASSLRTAFTDTQYF

clone_size: .
j_call: TRBJ2-7
d_call: .
v_call: TRBV5-1
cdr3_nt: TGCGCCAGCAGCTTGGGGAACAGGGCTTACGAGCAGTACTTC
cdr3_aa: CASSLGNRAYEQYF

clone_size: .
j_call: TRBJ2-3
d_call: TRBD2
v_call: TRBV7-2
cdr3_nt: TGTGCCAGCAGCCGACTCGGACTAGCCACAGATACGCAGTATTTT
cdr3_aa: CASSRLGLATDTQYF

clone_size: .
j_call: TRBJ2-1
d_call: .
v_call: TRBV25-1
cdr3_nt: TGTGCCAGCAGTGAATATGGGGCTCTGGGAGGTGAGCAGTTCTTC
cdr3_aa: CASSEYGALGGEQFF

clone_size: few
j_call: TRBJ2-2
d_call: TRBD1
v_call: TRBV19
cdr3_nt: TGTGCCAGTACTGTGACCAGGGGGCAAACCGGGGAGCTGTTTTTT
cdr3_aa: CASTVTRGQTGELFF